This record looks at one T cell receptor (beta chain) sequence and its context. The cohort comprised adults aged about 18 to 100 years residing in about two dozen US areas. In Cohort 3, a recovered donor had either two negative PCRs, clearance, or symptom resolution. Study processing details: Scientists estimated how many nucleated cells there were by amplifying reference gene primers. The assay was immunoSEQ multiplex PCR, and TCRdb's table has in-frame clones only and misses some. V, J and clone size are those of that table, while D and trimming were read from the DNA. This sample yields over 300,000 clones, of which approximately 85% are seen a single time; around 2.2% belongs to the top ten. The sample comes from a study of blood T cell repertoires in COVID-19. Study information: Donors in the United States, Italy and Spain gave samples during acute or convalescent COVID-19.

There are 12 residues in the CDR3. Trimming removed 4 bases at V and 8 bases at J, with 9 bases between. CDR1 SGHTA and CDR2 FQGTGA come from the germline V gene. The sequence derives from a young man who had recovered from COVID-19. The rearrangement links TRBV7-3 to TRBJ1-5, with D unresolved. Source material: PBMCs or T cells enriched from blood (not recorded which). CDR3 nucleotide sequence: TGTGCCAGCAGCTCACGTTCGGAGCCCCAGCATTTT. It specifies CASSSRSEPQHF.